The next 8 T cell receptor beta chains were all read from a single sample in a study of metastatic and nonmetastatic thyroid tumors. With MiXCR, TCRdb called clones anew from the PCR reads. The sample carries around 20,000 clones, approximately 9.9% recorded once. No treatment had been given to any patient before thyroid surgery. The sequenced sample was blood. The source of these receptors is a female donor with papillary thyroid cancer or a benign thyroid nodule (not recorded which). Some clones in this sample may be carry-over from other donors' samples.

Concerning this clone: A single base separates this from a much larger clone, so it may be a read error. The chain has TRBV29-1 and TRBJ1-2; D not resolved. Per germline, CDR1 SQVTM and CDR2 ANQGSEA. This CDR3 is built from 11 residues. For the CDR3, the DNA is TGCAGCGTACAAGAACCCTATTGCTACACCTTC. Protein product: CSVQEPYCYTF.

This clone occurred many times. The chain links TRBV11-2 to TRBJ2-7; 8 bases agree with TRBD2. This CDR3 has 18 amino acids. V gave up 1 base and J gave up 7 bases; unmatched junction bases: 18. Germline lookup yields CDR1 SGHAT and CDR2 FQNNGV. In nucleotides, the CDR3 is TGTGCCAGCAGCTTAGTATGGGGGGGCGGGAGGCCTAGTTGGGAGCAGTACTTC. Translated: CASSLVWGGGRPSWEQYF.

This clone is medium-sized within its sample. The chain joins TRBV28 to TRBJ2-7; 7 bases fit TRBD2. The J segment lost 5 bases and the V segment lost 5 bases, leaving 12 bases of the junction unmatched. CDR3 size: 15 residues. From germline, CDR1 is MDHEN and CDR2 SYDVKM. The CDR3, as DNA: TGTGCCAGCAGTACCCCCAGCGGGGACCGTCACGAGCAGTACTTC. Translating it yields CASSTPSGDRHEQYF.

As for this clone: Germline and junction disagree at one end, which may indicate a read error. The J gene is TRBJ2-7, the V gene TRBV7-8, with D possibly matching TRBD1 (6 bases). The CDR3 has 15 amino acids. The germline V gene encodes CDR1 SGHVS and CDR2 FQNEAQ. This chain's CDR3 is CSSIPHRVSTYEQYF. CDR3 DNA: TGTTCCAGCATCCCGCACAGGGTATCGACCTACGAGCAGTACTTC.

This clone came up many times. This chain joins TRBV15 and TRBJ1-1; maybe TRBD1 (5 bases). The V end was cut by 2 bases, the J end by 0 bases, with 10 bases between. Germline V lookup: CDR1 LNHNV, CDR2 YYDKDF (reference sequence). This CDR3 spans 15 amino acids. The CDR3 sequence is CATSRWGNMNTEAFF. The DNA for the CDR3 is TGTGCCACCAGCAGATGGGGCAACATGAACACTGAAGCTTTCTTT.

This clone was detected ten times or more. A much larger clone differs from this one at a single base, so this may be a read error. The chain has TRBV6-1 and TRBJ2-5, with D perhaps matching TRBD1 or TRBD2 (5 bases each). V was clipped by 7 bases and J by 5 bases, with 17 bases between them. The V gene's germline CDR1 is MNHNS and CDR2 SASEGT. The CDR3 is made up of 14 amino acids. In nucleotides, the CDR3 is TGTGCCAGCACCGATAGTGGGGGACGTGAGACCCAGTACTTC. Amino acids: CASTDSGGRETQYF.

This clone was observed at least ten times. The rearrangement joins TRBV4-2 to TRBJ1-5, with D unresolved. The germline gives CDR1 LGHNA, CDR2 YNFKEQ. This CDR3 comprises 16 residues. V was pared by 0 bases and J by 5 bases, with 14 bases between. This CDR3 is CASSQDLATEYQPQHF. The DNA of the CDR3 is TGTGCCAGCAGCCAAGATCTCGCGACCGAATATCAGCCCCAGCATTTT.

In its sample, this clone was seen many times. The chain has TRBV29-1 and TRBJ1-2, with D possibly matching TRBD1 (6 bases). Germline V gene sequence: CDR1 SQVTM, CDR2 ANQGSEA. Trimming cost V 8 bases and J 4 bases, with 20 bases left between them. The length of the CDR3 is 14 residues. In DNA form, the CDR3 reads TGCAGCTCAACTAGGGGGGGGCCCACCTATGGCTACACCTTC. Protein: CSSTRGGPTYGYTF.